Listed below are T cell receptor beta chains from one sample, sequenced in a study of cytomegalovirus exposure and HLA in healthy donors. Here immunoSEQ multiplex PCR was the method, and the copy in TCRdb shows in-frame clones only, minus some. Of around 99,000 clones in the sample, around 81% were seen once. The source material was PBMCs. Receptors originate from a woman in her twenties or thirties in good health and CMV-seronegative. Both conserved end residues are part of each CDR3. The D gene is left open where the match is weak. Clone sizes are given selectively: once, few, many, or a class where the clone is expanded.

clone size,D gene,V gene,J gene,CDR3 protein,CDR3 DNA
.,.,TRBV7-2,TRBJ2-3,CASSPGETASGTDTQYF,TGTGCCAGCAGCCCAGGGGAGACTGCTTCTGGAACAGATACGCAGTATTTT
.,.,TRBV14,TRBJ2-7,CASSHPGSKVYEQYF,TGTGCCAGCAGCCATCCCGGGAGTAAGGTCTACGAGCAGTACTTC
once,TRBD1,TRBV28,TRBJ1-3,CASSSPQGASGNTIYF,TGTGCCAGCAGTTCTCCACAGGGGGCTTCTGGAAACACCATATATTTT
.,TRBD1,TRBV6-1,TRBJ2-1,CASASDRGREQFF,TGTGCCAGCGCCTCTGACAGGGGGCGTGAGCAGTTCTTC
.,TRBD1,TRBV5-1,TRBJ2-7,CASSPPGQPYEQYF,TGCGCCAGCAGCCCACCGGGACAGCCCTACGAGCAGTACTTC
.,TRBD2,TRBV5-4,TRBJ2-3,CASSLAGGRSDTQYF,TGTGCCAGCAGCTTGGCCGGCGGGAGGTCAGATACGCAGTATTTT
.,.,TRBV5-6,TRBJ2-5,CASSSFATGGHLETQYF,TGTGCCAGCAGCTCCTTTGCGACAGGCGGACATCTAGAGACCCAGTACTTC
once,TRBD1,TRBV18,TRBJ2-5,CASSRDRQETQYF,TGTGCCAGCTCAAGGGACAGGCAAGAGACCCAGTACTTC
.,TRBD1,TRBV4-1,TRBJ1-4,CASSQGRTGGNEKLFF,TGCGCCAGCAGCCAGGGCCGGACAGGGGGGAATGAAAAACTGTTTTTT
once,TRBD2,TRBV5-1,TRBJ2-1,CASSLAPGLARNEQFF,TGCGCCAGCAGCTTGGCCCCGGGACTAGCGCGGAATGAGCAGTTCTTC
.,.,TRBV11-2,TRBJ2-3,CASSFLTSTDTQYF,TGTGCCAGCAGCTTTCTTACTAGCACAGATACGCAGTATTTT
.,TRBD2,TRBV7-2,TRBJ2-4,CASSLAAGVGGGNIQYF,TGTGCCAGCAGCTTAGCGGCGGGAGTGGGGGGGGGTAACATTCAGTACTTC
.,.,TRBV4-3,TRBJ2-7,CASSPEVQARNYEQYF,TGCGCCAGCAGCCCAGAGGTACAGGCCAGAAACTACGAGCAGTACTTC
.,.,TRBV27,TRBJ1-5,CASSHSGRNQPQHF,TGTGCCAGCAGCCACTCCGGTCGCAATCAGCCCCAGCATTTT
.,.,TRBV6-5,TRBJ1-2,CASSYSGGVRSGYTF,TGTGCCAGCAGTTACTCGGGGGGAGTGAGAAGTGGCTACACCTTC
.,.,TRBV9,TRBJ2-7,CASSVGGEGYSEQYF,TGTGCCAGCAGCGTAGGTGGAGAGGGCTATTCGGAGCAGTACTTC
few,.,TRBV5-5,TRBJ2-7,CASSFLDSQTYEQYF,TGTGCCAGCAGCTTTCTGGACTCACAAACCTACGAGCAGTACTTC
.,TRBD2,TRBV2,TRBJ2-7,CASRPGLAGGYEQYF,TGTGCCAGCCGACCTGGACTAGCGGGCGGCTACGAGCAGTACTTC
once,TRBD1,TRBV19,TRBJ1-5,CASSIDRQGHQPQHF,TGTGCCAGTAGTATCGACCGACAGGGGCATCAGCCCCAGCATTTT
.,TRBD2,TRBV5-1,TRBJ2-7,CASSFSGTSGNDGQYF,TGCGCCAGCAGCTTTTCCGGGACTAGCGGGAATGACGGGCAGTACTTC
few,TRBD1,TRBV5-5,TRBJ2-7,CASRSTGVYEQYF,TGTGCCAGCAGGTCGACAGGGGTCTACGAGCAGTACTTC
.,TRBD1,TRBV27,TRBJ2-2,CASSFTLSRDRVGNTGELFF,TGTGCCAGCAGTTTCACTCTGTCCCGGGACAGGGTGGGGAACACCGGGGAGCTGTTTTTT
once,.,TRBV4-1,TRBJ2-6,CASSQESTRGANVLTF,TGCGCCAGCAGCCAAGAATCGACTCGTGGGGCCAACGTCCTGACTTTC
.,.,TRBV5-1,TRBJ2-3,CASSLVGAPSTDTQYF,TGCGCCAGCAGCTTGGTTGGGGCTCCTAGCACAGATACGCAGTATTTT
few,.,TRBV29-1,TRBJ1-2,CSVEPQAGINGYTF,TGCAGCGTTGAGCCTCAGGCAGGGATCAATGGCTACACCTTC
once,TRBD1,TRBV27,TRBJ2-5,CASRLAGGTQYF,TGTGCCAGCAGGCTCGCAGGGGGGACCCAGTACTTC
few,TRBD1,TRBV19,TRBJ1-3,CASSGQASSGNTIYF,TGTGCCAGTAGTGGACAGGCCAGCTCTGGAAACACCATATATTTT
.,.,TRBV5-1,TRBJ2-7,CASKTGALEYF,TGCGCCAGCAAGACGGGAGCACTTGAGTACTTC
once,TRBD2,TRBV5-1,TRBJ2-5,CASSSRSAGGPETQYF,TGCGCCAGCAGCTCGAGGTCAGCGGGAGGGCCTGAGACCCAGTACTTC
once,.,TRBV29-1,TRBJ2-1,CSVEFPAVALDEQFF,TGCAGCGTTGAATTTCCGGCCGTAGCATTGGATGAGCAGTTCTTC
.,.,TRBV30,TRBJ2-7,CAWSVPGGIAYEQYF,TGTGCCTGGAGTGTACCTGGCGGGATAGCTTACGAGCAGTACTTC
.,.,TRBV19,TRBJ2-7,CASSIAADHYEQYF,TGTGCCAGTAGTATCGCGGCGGATCACTACGAGCAGTACTTC
.,TRBD1,TRBV19,TRBJ2-5,CASRSSILRGLGETQYF,TGTGCCAGTAGGTCTTCGATATTGAGGGGGCTTGGAGAGACCCAGTACTTC